A selection of T cell receptor beta chains follows, all from one sample in a study of blood T cells in healthy people across ages. TCRdb processed the 5' RACE reads anew with MiXCR; each CDR3 protein has one entry. The sample lists roughly 550,000 distinct CDR3 sequences, under 30% occurring once. These data were also filed under a second study, of T cells of mothers and their children.

The specimen sequenced was blood. These receptor sequences come from a boy younger than 18 in good health. The CDR3 runs from the conserved cysteine through the conserved F or W. Each record gives: D gene, clone size, V gene, J gene, CDR3 DNA, CDR3 protein. The D gene is left open where the match is weak. The size entry is marked missing in some rows and otherwise reads once, few, many or a size class.

>.|once|TRBV10-3|TRBJ2-1
TGTGCCATCGGAGCAGCTGGGGATGAGCAGTTCTTC
CAIGAAGDEQFF
>.|.|TRBV7-3|TRBJ1-1
TGTGCCAGCAGTCCCACTATGGGGGGGACTGAAGCTTTCTTT
CASSPTMGGTEAFF
>.|few|TRBV20-1|TRBJ2-7
TGCAGTGCAGAGGGGTTGGTTGGCGAGCAGTACTTC
CSAEGLVGEQYF
>.|.|TRBV5-1|TRBJ2-1
TGCGCCAGCAGCTTTGACGGCTACAATGAGCAGTTCTTC
CASSFDGYNEQFF
>TRBD2|.|TRBV20-1|TRBJ2-4
TGCAGTGCTAGGGGGCTAGCGGGAGGGAACATTCAGTACTTC
CSARGLAGGNIQYF
>.|.|TRBV29-1|TRBJ1-2
TGCAGCGTTGAAGATCAGCAGGGTAGTGGCTACACCTTC
CSVEDQQGSGYTF
>TRBD2|.|TRBV9|TRBJ2-4
TGTGCCAGCAGCGTGGCTAGCGGAAAAAACATTCAGTACTTC
CASSVASGKNIQYF
>.|few|TRBV4-1|TRBJ2-1
TGCGCCAGCAGCCAATATGGGGGAGATGAGCAGTTCTTC
CASSQYGGDEQFF
>.|few|TRBV4-3|TRBJ1-3
TGCGCCAGCAGCCAAGATTACCCGGGGCCGGCTGGAAACACCATATATTTT
CASSQDYPGPAGNTIYF
>TRBD1|few|TRBV14|TRBJ2-2
TGTGCCAGCAGCCAATCAAACAGGGGGGCCGGGGAGCTGTTTTTT
CASSQSNRGAGELFF
>.|.|TRBV4-3|TRBJ2-7
TGCGCCAGCAGCCAAGGAACGCCGGGCTACGAGCAGTACTTC
CASSQGTPGYEQYF
>.|few|TRBV7-9|TRBJ2-7
TGTGCCAGCAGCTTACAGGGAGCATATTCCTACGAGCAGTACTTC
CASSLQGAYSYEQYF
>.|few|TRBV7-9|TRBJ2-2
TGTGCCAGCAGCTTAGCGCAGGGAACCGGGGAGCTGTTTTTT
CASSLAQGTGELFF
>TRBD1|.|TRBV9|TRBJ1-2
TGTGCCAGCAGCCTCAGGGACAGGGGTATCTATGGCTACACCTTC
CASSLRDRGIYGYTF
>.|.|TRBV28|TRBJ1-1
TGTGCCAGCATTACCCTGAACACTGAAGCTTTCTTT
CASITLNTEAFF
>.|many|TRBV7-9|TRBJ1-4
TGTGCCAGCAGCCGAGGACGGAATAATGAAAAACTGTTTTTT
CASSRGRNNEKLFF
>.|few|TRBV14|TRBJ2-3
TGTGCCAGCAGCCAGGCGGACCCGCGGGGAGATACGCAGTATTTT
CASSQADPRGDTQYF
>.|.|TRBV7-2|TRBJ2-7
TGTGCCAGCAGTTTCGACTGGGGCGAGCAGTACTTC
CASSFDWGEQYF
>.|few|TRBV2|TRBJ1-5
TGTGCCAGCGAAACCGGGGGAAATCAGCCCCAGCATTTT
CASETGGNQPQHF
>TRBD2|.|TRBV14|TRBJ2-7
TGTGCCAGCAGCCATCTTCTAGCGGCCTACGAGCAGTACTTC
CASSHLLAAYEQYF
>.|few|TRBV9|TRBJ1-4
TGTGCCAGCAGCGTAGCGCCGGGGCCGGATGAAAAACTGTTTTTT
CASSVAPGPDEKLFF
>.|.|TRBV7-2|TRBJ1-5
TGTGCCAGCAGCTTAGATCACGGTCAGCCCCAGCATTTT
CASSLDHGQPQHF
>TRBD1|few|TRBV11-2|TRBJ1-4
TGTGCCAGCAGCCCGGTACCGGGACAGGGTTTGGTTAAACTGTTTTTT
CASSPVPGQGLVKLFF
>.|.|TRBV28|TRBJ2-1
TGTGCCACCTTCGACCCTAATAGCAGCTCCTACAATGAGCAGTTCTTC
CATFDPNSSSYNEQFF
>.|.|TRBV3-1|TRBJ2-7
TGTGCCAGCAGCGACCGGGACCAAACCTACGAGCAGTACTTC
CASSDRDQTYEQYF
>.|few|TRBV7-2|TRBJ1-5
TGTGCCAGCAGCCAACAAGGGGGGGGCAATCAGCCCCAGCATTTT
CASSQQGGGNQPQHF
>.|.|TRBV5-1|TRBJ2-7
TGCGCCAGCAGCTTGGCCGGGGCTTTCCACGAGCAGTACTTC
CASSLAGAFHEQYF
>TRBD1|few|TRBV18|TRBJ1-2
TGTGCCAGCTGGACCACTGGGACAGACTATGGCTACACCTTC
CASWTTGTDYGYTF
>TRBD1|few|TRBV14|TRBJ1-2
TGTGCCAGCAGCCAAGTTCCAGGGGGCCTTGGCTATGGCTACACCTTC
CASSQVPGGLGYGYTF
>.|.|TRBV29-1|TRBJ2-1
TGCAGCGTTGACGCGGGAACCCTCTACAATGAGCAGTTCTTC
CSVDAGTLYNEQFF
>.|.|TRBV5-1|TRBJ2-5
TGCGCCAGCAGCTTGGGGAGTACCGAAGAGACCCAGTACTTC
CASSLGSTEETQYF
>.|few|TRBV29-1|TRBJ2-6
TGCAGCGTTGGGTTTTCTGGGGCCAACGTCCTGACTTTC
CSVGFSGANVLTF
>.|.|TRBV5-1|TRBJ1-1
TGCGCCAGCAGCTGGGCGGGGATGGCCCAGAACACTGAAGCTTTCTTT
CASSWAGMAQNTEAFF
>TRBD1|.|TRBV20-1|TRBJ1-1
TGCAGTGCTAGAACCCTGACAGGGAGGGATACTGAAGCTTTCTTT
CSARTLTGRDTEAFF
>.|many|TRBV5-1|TRBJ1-1
TGCGCCAGCAGCTTGGTGGCAGGGCCCACTGAAGCTTTCTTT
CASSLVAGPTEAFF
>.|many|TRBV12-3/TRBV12-4|TRBJ1-4
TGTGCCAGCACCAAAGCTTGGAGGGGAAAAGAAAAACTGTTTTTT
CASTKAWRGKEKLFF
>.|.|TRBV12-3/TRBV12-4|TRBJ2-1
TGTGCCAGCAGTTTAAGGGAGTCGGACAATGAGCAGTTCTTC
CASSLRESDNEQFF
>.|.|TRBV18|TRBJ1-1
TGTGCCAGCTCACCACGAGTCGATGAAGCTTTCTTT
CASSPRVDEAFF
>TRBD1|.|TRBV27|TRBJ1-1
TGTGCCAGCAGTTATGGTTCAGGGGGTGAGAGTGAAGCTTTCTTT
CASSYGSGGESEAFF
>TRBD2|few|TRBV5-1|TRBJ2-7
TGCGCCAGCAGCCACGGGACTAGCGGACTCTCCTACGAGCAGTACTTC
CASSHGTSGLSYEQYF
>TRBD1|.|TRBV6-1|TRBJ1-1
TGTGCCAGCAGTCAAGACAGGGGGGACACTGAAGCTTTCTTT
CASSQDRGDTEAFF
>TRBD2|few|TRBV4-2|TRBJ2-2
TGTGCCAGCAGCCAAGGGTGGGCTAGCGGGAGTATCCGCACCGGGGAGCTGTTTTTT
CASSQGWASGSIRTGELFF
>.|.|TRBV6-6|TRBJ1-3
TGTGCCAGCAGCCGCGAGGGTGACACCATATATTTT
CASSREGDTIYF
>.|.|TRBV6-5|TRBJ2-5
TGTGCCAGCAGGGGGCGTGAGACCCAGTACTTC
CASRGRETQYF
>.|few|TRBV29-1|TRBJ2-1
TGCAGCGTTTGCACTCACCGGGGTGAGCAGTTCTTC
CSVCTHRGEQFF
>.|.|TRBV4-2|TRBJ2-1
TGTGCCAGCAGCCAAGACCCAGGCCTCACGTCCTACAATGAGCAGTTCTTC
CASSQDPGLTSYNEQFF
>.|.|TRBV28|TRBJ1-2
TGTGCCAGCAGACCGGGACTTCAGGGCTATGGCTACACCTTC
CASRPGLQGYGYTF
>TRBD2|few|TRBV7-9|TRBJ2-1
TGTGCCAGCAGCTTCCCGCGGGGGGGCTCTGATGAGCAGTTCTTC
CASSFPRGGSDEQFF
>TRBD2|.|TRBV7-2|TRBJ2-7
TGTGCCAGCACCCTAGCGGGGAGGGGCTCCTACGAGCAGTACTTC
CASTLAGRGSYEQYF